This T cell receptor beta chain comes out of a study of blood T cell repertoires in COVID-19. The wider study: Sites across the United States, Italy and Spain contributed samples from acute and convalescent COVID-19. The cDNA or gDNA used as material had been derived from T cells, B-cell-depleted T cells, or PBMCs.

This clone has a single count. One junction end disagrees with the germline gene, perhaps due to a read error. As originally analysed: Estimated nucleated cell counts came from reference gene primer amplification. The repertoire was sequenced with immunoSEQ multiplex PCR; TCRdb's copy has only in-frame clones and lacks some. V, J and clone size derive from that table, while D and trimming were established from the DNA sequence. This sample has about 93,000 clones, with roughly nine tenths found just once. Germline CDR1 reads SGDLS; CDR2 reads YYNGEE. There are 12 residues in the CDR3. This chain connects TRBV9 to TRBJ2-1; D gene uncertain. This TCR was sampled from a man aged 50 or older with acute or convalescent COVID-19. Sequenced material: peripheral blood. The CDR3 here is CASSPSFNEQFF. The CDR3 region has the DNA TGTGCCAGCAGCCCCTCCTTCAATGAGCAGTTCTTC.